Each of the 10 T cell receptor beta chains below was sequenced from the same sample in a study of T cell repertoires in cytomegalovirus infection. Each CDR3 protein is one row after TCRdb ran MiXCR on the reads. The table records approximately 500,000 distinct CDR3 sequences, 15% to 20% of them present only once. Specimen: CD8+ T cells from PBMCs. Receptor source: a human donor in good health (CMV status not recorded). Some clones in this sample may be carry-over from other donors' samples.

This clonotype was seen at least ten times. The chain carries TRBV5-6 and TRBJ1-1; D gene unclear. The V gene's germline CDR1 is SGHDT and CDR2 YYEEEE. V was cut by 0 bases and J by 0 bases, with 12 bases left in between. The CDR3 contains 16 residues. The CDR3 sequence: CASSLGAGIMNTEAFF. The CDR3 bases are TGTGCCAGCAGCTTGGGAGCGGGGATCATGAACACTGAAGCTTTCTTT.

V is TRBV2 and J is TRBJ2-7; TRBD2 agrees at 8 bases. Looked up from germline, CDR1 is SNHLY and CDR2 is FYNNEI. The CDR3 is 16 residues long. Losses at the gene ends were 2 bases for V and 5 bases for J; bases not matched to a gene: 11. Here the CDR3 reads CASSERSVAGLNEQYF. In DNA, the CDR3 is TGTGCCAGCAGTGAAAGGTCGGTAGCGGGATTGAACGAGCAGTACTTC.

Turning to this clonotype: This may be a read error, as it is one base from a much larger clone. No conserved phenylalanine or tryptophan is present at the end of the CDR3, so a read error is the likely explanation. The genes are TRBV9 and TRBJ2-7, with 9 bases matching TRBD1. The J segment lost 5 bases and the V segment lost 4 bases, leaving 7 bases of the junction unmatched. Germline V lookup: CDR1 SGDLS, CDR2 YYNGEE. The CDR3 sequence is 14 residues long. The CDR3 sequence is CASSPDRGDNEQYL. CDR3 sequence (DNA): TGTGCCAGCAGCCCCGACAGGGGGGACAACGAGCAGTACTTA.

This clonotype was detected only a few times. CDR3: CSVAGDNGYTF. The CDR3 DNA reads TGCAGCGTTGCAGGGGACAATGGCTACACCTTC. The chain recombines TRBV29-1 with TRBJ1-2, with a possible D match to TRBD1 (6 bases). The V end lost 4 bases, the J end lost 6 bases, and 9 bases lay between the germline ends. Germline V lookup: CDR1 SQVTM, CDR2 ANQGSEA. The CDR3 has 11 residues. Looking up the rest from reference TRBV29-1 and TRBJ1-2 gives the full variable domain: SAVISQKPSRDICQRGTSLTIQCQVDSQVTMMFWYRQQPGQSLTLIATANQGSEATYESGFVIDKFPISRPNLTFSTLTVSNMSPEDSSIYLCSVAGDNGYTFGSGTRLTVV.

This clonotype has ten or more counts. The gene calls are TRBV6-1 and TRBJ1-2; D unclear. Germline assignment: CDR1 MNHNS and CDR2 SASEGT. CDR3 size: 13 residues. V lost 7 bases to trimming and J lost 4 bases, with 13 bases between them. CDR3: CASMERISYGYTF. In DNA form, the CDR3 reads TGTGCCAGCATGGAGCGCATTTCCTATGGCTACACCTTC.

This clonotype was observed a few times. The chain recombines TRBV2 with TRBJ2-7, with no clear D. The CDR3 runs 12 residues. Germline V gene lookup returns CDR1 SNHLY and CDR2 FYNNEI. With 3 bases removed from V and 2 bases from J, the gap between germline ends came to 5 bases. CDR3 sequence reads: CASSEDPYEQYF. DNA for the CDR3: TGTGCCAGCAGTGAGGACCCCTACGAGCAGTACTTC.

With respect to this clonotype: Sequence at one end of the junction differs from germline and may be a read error. This chain connects TRBV3-1 to TRBJ1-2, with a weak D call TRBD1 (6 bases). The CDR3 is 14 residues long. Looked up from germline, CDR1 is LGHDT and CDR2 is YNNKEL (reference sequence). The CDR3, as DNA: TGTGCCAGCAGCCAAGTATCCAGGGGCTATGGCTACACATTC. Translation gives CASSQVSRGYGYTF.

On this clonotype: Compared with germline, one end of the junction differs, possibly owing to a read error. This rearrangement joins TRBV3-1 to TRBJ2-2; 10 bases are a match to TRBD2. Germline V gene lookup returns CDR1 LGHDT and CDR2 YNNKEL (reference sequence). The CDR3 runs to 16 residues. This chain's CDR3 is CASSLWTSGYTGELYF. For the CDR3, the DNA is TGTGCCAGCAGCCTCTGGACTAGCGGTTACACCGGGGAGCTGTATTTT.

The chain combines TRBV28 with TRBJ2-1; TRBD2 agrees at 12 bases. The CDR3 sequence is 19 residues long. The junction had 21 bases not matched to a gene; V was cut back by 5 bases and J by 10 bases. CDR1 is MDHEN and CDR2 is SYDVKM in the germline V gene. The CDR3 reads CASSPTPWTSGIGGNEQFF. DNA of the CDR3: TGTGCCAGCAGTCCCACCCCTTGGACTAGCGGGATAGGCGGAAACGAGCAGTTCTTC.

At least ten counts were recorded for this clonotype. The V gene is TRBV6-5, the J gene TRBJ1-1; the D is unclear. The CDR3 totals 15 residues. Trimming removed 5 bases from V and 1 base from J, with 14 bases in between. Per the germline V gene, CDR1 is MNHEY and CDR2 is SVGAGI. Here the CDR3 reads CASSPGRLENTEAFF. The DNA for the CDR3 is TGTGCCAGCAGTCCCGGGAGGCTGGAGAACACTGAAGCTTTCTTT.